These 16 T cell receptor beta chains were sequenced from one sample in a study of cytomegalovirus exposure and HLA in healthy donors. Data came from immunoSEQ multiplex PCR; TCRdb stores just in-frame clones and leaves some out. The sample holds about 71,000 clones, about 94% seen once. The sequenced material came from PBMCs. These receptors were obtained from a woman aged 18-29 years in good health and CMV-seronegative.

The rearrangement uses TRBV12-1 and TRBJ1-5. TRBV12-1 is classified as a pseudogene. This CDR3 comprises 15 residues. The CDR3 bases are TGTGCCAGCACCCAAGAGGGCACACCTAATCAGCCCCAGCATTTT. Translated: CASTQEGTPNQPQHF.

The rearrangement uses TRBV7-2 and TRBJ2-3; 10 bases are shared with TRBD2. This CDR3 comprises 16 residues. CDR1 and CDR2 (germline): SGHTA, FQGNSA. Trimming at V came to 5 bases and at J to 3 bases, leaving 8 bases not matched to a gene. Here the CDR3 reads CASSTSLAGVTDTQYF. In DNA, the CDR3 is TGTGCCAGCAGCACCTCCCTAGCGGGAGTGACAGATACGCAGTATTTT.

The chain is built from TRBV9 and TRBJ2-2; D is perhaps TRBD2 (7 bases). V dropped 7 bases and J dropped 6 bases, with 13 bases sitting between them. The germline gives CDR1 SGDLS, CDR2 YYNGEE. CDR3 length equals 13 residues. In DNA, the CDR3 is TGTGCCAGCCAGCCGGGGGGCGCCGGGGAGCTGTTTTTT. This gives the protein CASQPGGAGELFF.

The V gene is TRBV27, the J gene TRBJ2-1; 9 positions match TRBD1. Germline V gene lookup returns CDR1 MNHEY and CDR2 SMNVEV (reference sequence). The length of the CDR3 is 14 residues. V shed 5 bases and J 6 bases; nucleotides not matched to a gene: 5. For the CDR3, the DNA is TGTGCCAGCAGTGTAGACAGGGGGGTCAATGAGCAGTTCTTC. Translating gives CASSVDRGVNEQFF.

The chain is built from TRBV10-3 and TRBJ1-2, with TRBD1 identical over 8 bases. This CDR3 is built from 13 residues. J gave up 2 bases and V 4 bases, and 0 bases lay outside the gene matches. The germline gives CDR1 ENHRY, CDR2 SYGVKD. The CDR3 is CAISGQGNYGYTF. For the CDR3, the DNA is TGTGCCATCAGTGGACAGGGGAACTATGGCTACACCTTC.

The genes are TRBV28 and TRBJ1-4; D remains ambiguous. Deletions cut 3 bases from V and 8 bases from J, with 10 bases between. Looked up from germline, CDR1 is MDHEN and CDR2 is SYDVKM. The CDR3 runs to 13 residues. This CDR3 reads CASSFRGLEKLFF. CDR3 in DNA: TGTGCCAGCAGTTTTCGGGGTTTGGAAAAACTGTTTTTT.

This clone occurred once. The chain couples TRBV19 to TRBJ1-1, with D perhaps matching TRBD1 (6 bases). The CDR3 covers 15 residues. V was pared by 1 base and J by 0 bases, with 9 bases between. Germline loops: CDR1 LNHDA, CDR2 SQIVND (reference sequence). CDR3 DNA: TGTGCCAGTAGTATAGGGGACATATTGAACACTGAAGCTTTCTTT. Translated: CASSIGDILNTEAFF.

This clone has only one observation. The chain is built from TRBV13 and TRBJ2-5; D is ambiguous. With the DNA end fitting TRBJ2-7 better, the J assignment may be wrong. CDR1 is PRHDT, CDR2 FYEKMQ, per germline (reference sequence). The CDR3 spans 14 residues. The CDR3: CASSPSLSNYEQYF. The DNA for the CDR3 is TGTGCCAGCAGCCCAAGTCTAAGTAACTACGAGCAGTACTTC.

The gene calls are TRBV25-1 and TRBJ2-5, with TRBD1 as a possible D gene (6 bases). The CDR3 runs 15 residues. Germline V CDR1 and CDR2: MGHDK, SYGVNS. With 1 base removed from V and 2 bases from J, the gap between germline ends came to 11 bases. This CDR3 is CASSEWRTEQETQYF. The CDR3 DNA sequence: TGTGCCAGCAGTGAATGGCGGACAGAGCAAGAGACCCAGTACTTC. The complete variable domain, with remaining parts taken from reference TRBV25-1 and TRBJ2-5, reads EADIYQTPRYLVIGTGKKITLECSQTMGHDKMYWYQQDPGMELHLIHYSYGVNSTEKGDLSSESTVSRIRTEHFPLTLESARPSHTSQYLCASSEWRTEQETQYFGPGTRLLVL.

This chain links TRBV9 with TRBJ1-5; D is possibly TRBD1 (5 bases). This CDR3 is built from 15 residues. V lost 7 bases and J lost 0, with 14 bases in between. Germline V CDR1 and CDR2: SGDLS, YYNGEE. CDR3 in amino acids: CASGLGGDSNQPQHF. The CDR3 bases are TGTGCCAGCGGGTTGGGAGGGGATAGCAATCAGCCCCAGCATTTT.

V gene TRBV11-3 combines with J gene TRBJ2-1; D is unresolved. The CDR3 loop spans 16 amino acids. Germline V lookup: CDR1 SGHNT, CDR2 YENEEA. V was clipped by 0 bases and J by 0 bases, with 9 bases between them. The CDR3 is CASSLDRANSYNEQFF. The CDR3, as DNA: TGTGCCAGCAGCTTAGATAGAGCGAACTCCTACAATGAGCAGTTCTTC.

This chain links TRBV6-5 with TRBJ2-1, with D possibly TRBD1 on 6 matching bases. This CDR3 contains 15 residues. From germline, CDR1 is MNHEY and CDR2 SVGAGI. Between the trimmed V and J ends, which lost 6 bases and 0 bases, there was a span of 12 bases. The CDR3 DNA is TGTGCCAGCAGCTTTGGGACACCCTCCTACAATGAGCAGTTCTTC. The encoded protein is CASSFGTPSYNEQFF.

The chain is built from TRBV11-2 and TRBJ2-5, with 7 bases that match TRBD1. CDR3 length equals 15 residues. Looked up from germline, CDR1 is SGHAT and CDR2 is FQNNGV. The ends lost 5 bases at V and 4 bases at J; junction bases unmatched: 10. The CDR3 region has the DNA TGTGCCAGCAGCCCTACTACAGGGGTTGGAGAGACCCAGTACTTC. It translates to CASSPTTGVGETQYF.

The V call is TRBV5-1, the J call TRBJ2-7; the match to TRBD2 covers 10 bases. This CDR3 contains 15 residues. J was trimmed by 3 bases and V by 0 bases; bases with no gene match: 3. The germline V gene encodes CDR1 SGHRS and CDR2 YFSETQ. In nucleotides, the CDR3 is TGCGCCAGCAGCTTGGCCCTAGCGGGAGACTACGAGCAGTACTTC. It is translated as CASSLALAGDYEQYF.

This clone was seen only a few times. The chain combines TRBV29-1 with TRBJ1-2, with D uncertain. The germline V and J ends were trimmed by 6 bases and 5 bases, with 10 bases remaining between them. The CDR3 has 11 amino acids. Per the germline V gene, CDR1 is SQVTM and CDR2 is ANQGSEA. The CDR3 DNA sequence: TGCAGCGTGAGGACTTCATATGGCTACACCTTC. Its translation is CSVRTSYGYTF.

This chain uses TRBV27 with TRBJ2-3, with 12 positions matching TRBD2. CDR1 MNHEY and CDR2 SMNVEV come from the germline V gene (reference sequence). The CDR3 length is 16 residues. The V segment lost 6 bases and the J segment 6 bases; nucleotides outside the gene matches: 10. CDR3: CASRTRTSGIVDTQYF. CDR3 nucleotide sequence: TGTGCCAGCAGAACGAGGACTAGCGGGATAGTTGATACGCAGTATTTT.